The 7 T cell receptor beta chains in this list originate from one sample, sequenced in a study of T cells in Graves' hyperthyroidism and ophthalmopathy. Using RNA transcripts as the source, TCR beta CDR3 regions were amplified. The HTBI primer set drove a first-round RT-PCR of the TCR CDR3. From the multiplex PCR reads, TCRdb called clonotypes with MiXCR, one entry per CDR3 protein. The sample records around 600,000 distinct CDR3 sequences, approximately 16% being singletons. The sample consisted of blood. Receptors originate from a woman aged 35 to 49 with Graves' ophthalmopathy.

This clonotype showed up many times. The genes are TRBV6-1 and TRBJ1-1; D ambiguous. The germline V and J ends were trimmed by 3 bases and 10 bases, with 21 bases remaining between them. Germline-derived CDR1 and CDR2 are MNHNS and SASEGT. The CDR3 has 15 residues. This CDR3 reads CASSESGGLKGVAFF. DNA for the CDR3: TGTGCCAGCAGTGAGTCGGGTGGACTAAAGGGAGTAGCTTTCTTT.

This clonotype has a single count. CDR3 nucleotide sequence: TGTGCCTACCGACAGGGGATGACCTATGGCTACACCTTC. This sequence encodes CAYRQGMTYGYTF. The rearrangement joins TRBV30 to TRBJ1-2; 8 bases are a match to TRBD1. Germline trimming cut 7 bases from V and 4 bases from J; bases unmatched to any gene: 8. Germline values: CDR1 GTSNPN, CDR2 SVGIG (reference sequence). The CDR3 consists of 13 residues.

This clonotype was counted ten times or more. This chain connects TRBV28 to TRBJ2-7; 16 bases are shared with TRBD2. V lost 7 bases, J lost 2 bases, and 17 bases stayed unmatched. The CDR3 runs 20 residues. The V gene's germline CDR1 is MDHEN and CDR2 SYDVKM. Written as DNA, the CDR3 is TGTGCCAGCACCGTTTGGGGGAAGGGACTAGCGGGAGGGTCTCCCTACGAGCAGTACTTC. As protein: CASTVWGKGLAGGSPYEQYF.

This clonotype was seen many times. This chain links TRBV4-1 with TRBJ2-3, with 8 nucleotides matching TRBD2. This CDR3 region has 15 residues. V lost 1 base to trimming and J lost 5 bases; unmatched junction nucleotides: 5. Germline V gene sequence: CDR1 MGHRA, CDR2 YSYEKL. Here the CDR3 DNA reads TGCGCCAGCAGCCAAGGGGGGACTAGGGGAGATACGCAGTATTTT. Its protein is CASSQGGTRGDTQYF.

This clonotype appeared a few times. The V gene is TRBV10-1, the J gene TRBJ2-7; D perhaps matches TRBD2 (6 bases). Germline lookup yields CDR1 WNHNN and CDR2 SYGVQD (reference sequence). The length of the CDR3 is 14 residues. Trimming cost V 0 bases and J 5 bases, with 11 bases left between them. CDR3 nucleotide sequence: TGCGCCAGCAGTGAGTCTGGAGGGATAAACGAGCAGTACTTC. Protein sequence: CASSESGGINEQYF.

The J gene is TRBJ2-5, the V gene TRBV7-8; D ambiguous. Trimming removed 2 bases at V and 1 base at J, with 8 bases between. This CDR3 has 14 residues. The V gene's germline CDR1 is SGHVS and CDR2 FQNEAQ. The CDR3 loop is CASSLNMIQETQYF. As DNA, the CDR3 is TGTGCCAGCAGCTTAAACATGATCCAAGAGACCCAGTACTTC.

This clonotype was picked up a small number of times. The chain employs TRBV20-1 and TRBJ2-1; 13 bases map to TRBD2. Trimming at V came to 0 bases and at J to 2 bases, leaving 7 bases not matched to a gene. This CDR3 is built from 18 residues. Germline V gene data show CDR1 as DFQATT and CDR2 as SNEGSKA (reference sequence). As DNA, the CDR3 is TGCAGTGCTAGAGATCTGGGACTAGCGGGGCTGGCCTACAATGAGCAGTTCTTC. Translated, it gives CSARDLGLAGLAYNEQFF.